The source of this TCR beta chain is a study of Graves' ophthalmopathy and Graves' hyperthyroidism (dated by TCRdb to between 2018 and 2020). General notes on the study: Hyperthyroidism was considered stable if no progression to ophthalmopathy occurred within 18 months of follow-up. An independent validation cohort comprised 18 hyperthyroidism patients and around 16 patients who later progressed from hyperthyroidism to ophthalmopathy. TCR beta repertoire signatures were used to distinguish Graves' ophthalmopathy from Graves' hyperthyroidism and to predict progression to ophthalmopathy. A discovery set of 100 patients (approximately 45 ophthalmopathy, about 58 stable hyperthyroidism) was enrolled to explore V-J signatures distinguishing ophthalmopathy from hyperthyroidism. Following sample collection, hyperthyroidism patients were given methimazole at a starting dose of 30 mg daily, and ophthalmopathy patients were given high-dose intravenous methylprednisolone. In total, over 130 blood samples were TCR-sequenced: fewer than 50 ophthalmopathy, some 75 hyperthyroidism and 17 hyperthyroidism-to-ophthalmopathy patients. In about 6 hyperthyroidism patients, the T-cell repertoire of thyroid tissue was compared with the T-cell repertoire of blood. Broader findings and caveats from the paper: Sample size was not predetermined statistically, and investigators were not blinded to group allocation. The 13-signature model separated ophthalmopathy from stable hyperthyroidism with around 90% sensitivity and around 81% specificity in cross-validation, and 80%/75% in the test set. Most of the expanded thyroid clonotypes with a frequency above 0.001 were also detected in blood, and it was suggested that the thyroid immune response may be reflected by blood repertoires. In validation, the model predicted ophthalmopathy progression with 70.59% sensitivity and around 72% specificity; some 13 predicted patients were CT-confirmed with GO in a median of approximately 6.2 months.

TCR beta CDR3 regions were amplified from RNA transcripts for repertoire sequencing. A first-round RT-PCR used HTBI primers with the Qiagen OneStep RT-PCR kit, followed by a second-round multiplex PCR, size selection and purification. Libraries were sequenced on an Illumina HiSeq2000 using paired-end 100 bp reads. The authors' pipeline ran thus. SOAPnuke was used to process the reads, removing any read that contained adapters or uncalled bases, had a mean Phred below 15, or lacked an exact match to the constant primer or identifier. High-quality paired reads were merged with COPE v1.2.5. Clonotypes were defined as unique nucleotide sequences and were aligned to IMGT TRB V, D and J references using MiTCR v1.1. The analysis was limited to V-J combinations with a frequency above 0.0001, which together covered 99.2% of the repertoires. A TCR clonal expansion and chaos score per V-J combination was defined as the ratio of F50 clonal expansion to chaos observed in the TCRdist matrix. Welch's t-statistics and random forest were used to reduce the features to 10 to 15 V-J combinations, which were then used as input to a naive Bayes classifier. Thyroid-blood repertoire similarity was quantified with the Morisita-Horn index. The public sequencing data were trimmed at Q25 with fastp and processed into clonotypes with MiXCR by TCRdb, which kept only in-frame beta chains. Under each unique CDR3 protein, matching rows form one entry showing the most common genes and DNA. For this entry, the V and J calls and clone size follow TCRdb and not the study's own pipeline. This sample is represented by over a million distinct CDR3 sequences; about 35% of them were singletons. The biggest ten clones account for more than 9.5% of the sample.

On this clonotype: It lacks a known antigen. No quality values exist for individual bases; no much larger clone is one base distant.

Hyperthyroidism patients were newly diagnosed, with disease duration under 2 months, and aged 18 to 65 years. Patients with other autoimmune diseases, uncontrolled infections, pregnancy or lactation were excluded. Diagnosis relied on clinical symptoms, serum thyroxine, TRAb, thyroid ultrasound and orbital computed tomography. Trizol reagent was used to extract the total RNA, and its quality was then checked on an Agilent 2100 Bioanalyzer. Taken from cysteine to phenylalanine, the CDR3 has 16 residues. Just the 48-base CDR3 DNA is kept, in frame starting at base 1. V is clipped by 3 bases and J by 6 bases, and the sequence between their germline boundaries is 20 bases long. CDR1 and CDR2 are read off the germline V gene (reference sequence) as LNHNV and YYDKDF.

Sequenced material: peripheral blood or thyroid tissue (not recorded which). The V and J genes are TRBV15 and TRBJ1-2; no D gene can be assigned with confidence. The receptor was derived from an adult man with Graves' hyperthyroidism. The DNA reads TGTGCCACCAGCAGCCCAGCTGTGGGGAACGTGCATGGCTACACCTTC. It translates as CATSSPAVGNVHGYTF.